The 11 T cell receptor beta chains in this list originate from one sample, sequenced in a study of T cell changes during pregnancy in multiple sclerosis (dated by TCRdb to about 2019). Libraries were constructed by the immunoSEQ multiplex PCR assay. TCRdb retrieved this table from immuneACCESS and kept in-frame rearrangements only. Not all clones are present; in checked studies, unresolved V genes account for under half, and no reason is known for the remainder. This sample holds 90,000 to 150,000 clones; under 95% were observed only once. The ten largest clones represent approximately 5.8% of the sample. This specimen consisted of peripheral blood, obtained before pregnancy. These receptor sequences come from a female donor with multiple sclerosis, enrolled in a pregnancy study.

The V gene is TRBV4-1, the J gene TRBJ1-1; 8 positions agree with TRBD1. After removal of 2 bases from V and 5 bases from J, the junction contained 7 bases not matched to a gene. There are 15 residues in the CDR3. The germline gives CDR1 MGHRA, CDR2 YSYEKL. CDR3 DNA: TGCGCCAGCAGCCAACCGGGACAGGCGAAAACTGAAGCTTTCTTT. Translated, it gives CASSQPGQAKTEAFF.

DNA of the CDR3: TGTGCCAGCAGCGGCTGGACAGGGAATTACTATGGCTACACCTTC. It codes for CASSGWTGNYYGYTF. The V call is TRBV5-4, the J call TRBJ1-2; TRBD1 agrees at 8 bases. J lost 3 bases, V lost 4 bases, and 8 bases had no gene match. The germline V gene has CDR1 SGHNT and CDR2 YYREEE (reference sequence). The CDR3 length is 15 residues.

The chain is built from TRBV2 and TRBJ1-1; tentative D call: TRBD1 (5 bases). The CDR3 runs to 14 residues. V was pared by 4 bases and J by 0 bases, with 9 bases between. Germline V lookup: CDR1 SNHLY, CDR2 FYNNEI. CDR3 residues: CASSVRGMNTEAFF. The CDR3 nucleotides are TGTGCCAGCAGTGTTCGGGGGATGAACACTGAAGCTTTCTTT.

This chain connects TRBV6-5 to TRBJ2-3; TRBD2 is a possible D gene (7 bases). V lost 2 bases to trimming and J lost 5 bases, with 14 bases between them. In germline, CDR1 is MNHEY, CDR2 SVGAGI. There are 15 residues in the CDR3. Written as DNA, the CDR3 is TGTGCCAGCAGTTACGGGGGCGGGAGTGGAGATACGCAGTATTTT. This codes for CASSYGGGSGDTQYF.

The chain uses TRBV6-6 and TRBJ2-1; TRBD1 aligns across 9 bases. The CDR3 extends over 16 amino acids. Germline loops: CDR1 MNHNY, CDR2 SVGAGI (reference sequence). V gave up 5 bases and J gave up 7 bases; unmatched junction bases: 12. The CDR3 DNA follows: TGTGCCAGCAGTAAAACCCCGACAGGGGGAAATAATGAGCAGTTCTTC. This codes for CASSKTPTGGNNEQFF.

The CDR3 sequence is CASRIGGTLFTDTQYF. The CDR3 DNA reads as TGCGCCAGCAGAATTGGCGGGACCCTATTCACAGATACGCAGTATTTT. This chain uses TRBV5-1 with TRBJ2-3; a possible D gene is TRBD2 (6 bases). Trimming cost V 5 bases and J 2 bases, with 18 bases left between them. The CDR3 spans 16 residues. The germline CDR1 and CDR2 sequences are SGHRS and YFSETQ.

This rearrangement joins TRBV7-2 to TRBJ2-1; 7 bases map to TRBD2. The V gene's germline CDR1 is SGHTA and CDR2 FQGNSA. The CDR3 is made up of 15 amino acids. Trimming removed 6 bases from V and 2 bases from J; junction bases left unmatched: 7. The CDR3 reads CASSSTGTTYNEQFF. The DNA of the CDR3 is TGTGCCAGCAGTTCTACCGGGACTACCTACAATGAGCAGTTCTTC.

This rearrangement joins TRBV27 to TRBJ2-2, with TRBD1 matching over 8 bases. CDR3 length equals 16 residues. J was trimmed by 5 bases and V by 5 bases; bases with no gene match: 10. In germline, CDR1 is MNHEY, CDR2 SMNVEV (reference sequence). In DNA form, the CDR3 reads TGTGCCAGCAGTAACCGGGACAGGATGATAACCGGGGAGCTGTTTTTT. As protein: CASSNRDRMITGELFF.

This chain connects TRBV7-2 to TRBJ2-2, with D possibly matching TRBD1 (6 bases). CDR3 size: 12 residues. The V end was cut by 5 bases, the J end by 8 bases, with 9 bases between. From germline, CDR1 is SGHTA and CDR2 FQGNSA. Here the CDR3 DNA reads TGTGCCAGCAGCCCGACAGGTGGGGAGCTGTTTTTT. Its translation is CASSPTGGELFF.

The chain uses TRBV28 and TRBJ1-1, with TRBD1 matching 7 bases. Germline-derived CDR1 and CDR2 are MDHEN and SYDVKM. Trimming removed 2 bases from V and 5 bases from J; junction bases left unmatched: 5. CDR3 length equals 14 residues. The CDR3 DNA sequence: TGTGCCAGCAGTTTACAACAGGGGCAAACTGAAGCTTTCTTT. As protein: CASSLQQGQTEAFF.

J is TRBJ2-2 and V is TRBV5-5; D possibly corresponds to TRBD2 (5 bases). CDR3 length equals 14 residues. The germline gives CDR1 SGHKS, CDR2 YYEKEE (reference sequence). Between the trimmed V and J ends, which lost 2 bases and 1 base, there was a span of 6 bases. CDR3 DNA sequence: TGTGCCAGCAGCTTTGGAGGGAACACCGGGGAGCTGTTTTTT. This translates into CASSFGGNTGELFF. Filled out from reference TRBV5-5 and TRBJ2-2, the complete variable domain reads DAGVTQSPTHLIKTRGQQVTLRCSPISGHKSVSWYQQVLGQGPQFIFQYYEKEERGRGNFPDRFSARQFPNYSSELNVNALLLGDSALYLCASSFGGNTGELFFGEGSRLTVL.